This T cell receptor beta chain was identified in a study of shared clonotypes between healthy human individuals. Germline V gene data show CDR1 as SGHTA and CDR2 as FQGNSA. V lost 6 bases, J lost 4 bases, and 19 bases lay in between. CDR3 length: 15 amino acids. Sequenced by immunoSEQ multiplex PCR; TCRdb stores in-frame clones only, minus some. The sample lists about 470,000 clones, 75% to 85% occurring once. The sequence came from a middle-aged woman in good health. Some clones in this sample may be carry-over from other donors' samples. The V and J genes are TRBV7-2 and TRBJ2-7; D is undetermined. The sample taken for sequencing was PBMCs. CDR3 region: CASRLSQGIRYEQYF. The CDR3 DNA reads as TGTGCCAGCAGGTTGAGCCAAGGGATCCGGTACGAGCAGTACTTC.